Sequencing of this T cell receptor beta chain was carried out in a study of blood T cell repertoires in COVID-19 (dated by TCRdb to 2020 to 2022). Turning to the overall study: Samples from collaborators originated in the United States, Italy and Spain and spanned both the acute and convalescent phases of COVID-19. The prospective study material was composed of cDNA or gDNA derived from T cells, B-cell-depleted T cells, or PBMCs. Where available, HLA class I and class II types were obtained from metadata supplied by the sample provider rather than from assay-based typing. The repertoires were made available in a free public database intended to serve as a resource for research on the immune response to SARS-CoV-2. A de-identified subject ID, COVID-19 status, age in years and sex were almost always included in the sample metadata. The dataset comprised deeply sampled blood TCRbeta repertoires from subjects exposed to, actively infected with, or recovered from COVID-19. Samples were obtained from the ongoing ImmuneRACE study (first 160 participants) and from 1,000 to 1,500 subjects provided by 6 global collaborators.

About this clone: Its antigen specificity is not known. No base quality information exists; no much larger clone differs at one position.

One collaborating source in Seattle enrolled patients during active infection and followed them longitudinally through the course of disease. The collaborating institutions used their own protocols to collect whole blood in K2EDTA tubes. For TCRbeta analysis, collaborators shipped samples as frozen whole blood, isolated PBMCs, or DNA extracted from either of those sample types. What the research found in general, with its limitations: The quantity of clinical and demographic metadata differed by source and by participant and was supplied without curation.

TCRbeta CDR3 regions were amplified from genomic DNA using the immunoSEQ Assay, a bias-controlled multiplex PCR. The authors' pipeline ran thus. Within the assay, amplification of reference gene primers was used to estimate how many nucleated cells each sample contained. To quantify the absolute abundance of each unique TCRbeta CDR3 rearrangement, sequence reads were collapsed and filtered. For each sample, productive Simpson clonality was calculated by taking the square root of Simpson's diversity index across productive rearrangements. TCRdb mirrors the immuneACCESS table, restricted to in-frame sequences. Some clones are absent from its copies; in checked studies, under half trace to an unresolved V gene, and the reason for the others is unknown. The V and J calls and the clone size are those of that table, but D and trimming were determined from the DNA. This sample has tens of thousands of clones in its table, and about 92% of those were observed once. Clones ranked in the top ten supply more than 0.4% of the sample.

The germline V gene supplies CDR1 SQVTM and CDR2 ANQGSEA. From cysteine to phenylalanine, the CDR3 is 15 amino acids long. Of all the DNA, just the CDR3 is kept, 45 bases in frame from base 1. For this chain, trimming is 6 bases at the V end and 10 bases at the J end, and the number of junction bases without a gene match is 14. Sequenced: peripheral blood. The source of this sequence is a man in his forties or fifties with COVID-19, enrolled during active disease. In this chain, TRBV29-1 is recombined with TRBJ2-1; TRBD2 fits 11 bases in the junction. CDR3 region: CSVLPFTSGSGEQFF. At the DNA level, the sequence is TGCAGCGTCCTCCCTTTCACTAGCGGGAGCGGCGAGCAGTTCTTC.